This T cell receptor beta chain emerged from a study of T cell responses to AZD1222 COVID-19 vaccine. The wider study: Second doses at about 4 or about 12 weeks were pooled. Study results and caveats: Two AZD1222 administrations were followed by greater Spike-specific TCR breadth and depth. CD4 TCRs associated with vaccination spanned spike, dominating at 160-218 and 743-854.

Sequenced by immunoSEQ multiplex PCR; TCRdb stores in-frame clones only, minus some. The repertoire includes 75,000 to 100,000 clones, around 87% of them detected once, and 2.5% to 3% sits in the top ten. The CDR3 spans 14 residues. Trimming took 2 bases from V and 3 from J, leaving 11 bases between them. CDR1 KGHSY and CDR2 FQNENV come from the germline V gene. Regarding this clone: What it binds is not known.

The starting material was peripheral blood, obtained on day 0 of AZD1222 vaccination. J is TRBJ2-7 and V is TRBV16, with D perhaps TRBD1 or TRBD2 (6 bases each). The sequence was obtained from an adult in good health. The CDR3: CASSQRRGLYEQYF. The CDR3 nucleotides are TGTGCCAGCAGCCAACGCAGGGGACTCTACGAGCAGTACTTC.